This T cell receptor beta chain originates from a study of blood T cells in healthy people across ages. Overall study findings and caveats: Per-million-T-cell TCR beta diversity fell roughly linearly with age.

V lost 10 bases and J 4 bases, leaving 14 bases between the germline ends. CDR3 size: 14 residues. The germline CDR1 and CDR2 sequences are MNHEY and SMNVEV (reference sequence). Turning to this clonotype: Antigen specificity is unknown.

A second PCR, run for about 7 to 11 cycles, used a sample-barcoded 5' primer plus a J-beta primer mix. In TCRdb, the 5' RACE reads were re-called with MiXCR into one record per CDR3 protein. The sample yields hundreds of thousands of distinct CDR3 sequences, under 65% seen once. Sequencing used blood. The rearrangement uses TRBV27 and TRBJ2-6; weak D call: TRBD1 (5 bases). The clonotype comes from a man aged 55-75 years in good health. This CDR3 reads CATKDINGANVLTF. CDR3 DNA sequence: TGTGCCACGAAGGACATTAACGGGGCCAACGTCCTGACTTTC.